This entry is about one T cell receptor beta chain. The clone's antigen remains unknown. No base quality information exists; no much larger clone differs at one position. These data belong to a study of blood T cell repertoires in COVID-19 (dated by TCRdb to between 2020 and 2021). Broadly, across the study: Collaborator samples came from the United States, Italy and Spain and covered acute and convalescent phases of COVID-19. The repertoires were made available in a free public database intended to serve as a resource for research on the immune response to SARS-CoV-2. Deeply sampled blood TCRbeta repertoires from subjects exposed to, actively infected with, or recovered from COVID-19 were included in the dataset. The prospective study material was composed of cDNA or gDNA derived from T cells, B-cell-depleted T cells, or PBMCs. The samples were drawn from two sources: the first 160 participants of the ongoing ImmuneRACE study, and about 1,300 subjects contributed by 6 global collaborators. Sample metadata almost always included a de-identified subject ID, COVID-19 status, age in years and sex. Where available, HLA class I and class II types were obtained from metadata supplied by the sample provider rather than from assay-based typing.

The full study reports these points: How much clinical and demographic metadata was included differed by source and by participant, and the metadata was provided uncurated.

Trimming takes 6 bases from V and 3 bases from J, and the germline ends sit 9 bases apart. CDR1 and CDR2 (LNHDA, SQIVND) derive from the germline V gene (reference sequence). The CDR3 has 13 amino acids, counting the end cysteine and phenylalanine. Of the read, only the CDR3 DNA is kept; its 39 bases are in frame from base 1. TCRbeta CDR3 regions were amplified from genomic DNA by means of the immunoSEQ Assay, a bias-controlled multiplex PCR. On the authors' methods: The number of nucleated cells in each sample was estimated by amplification of reference gene primers within the assay. Sequence reads were collapsed and filtered to measure the absolute abundance of every unique TCRbeta CDR3 rearrangement. Productive Simpson clonality was computed per sample as the square root of Simpson's diversity index over productive rearrangements. Imported from immuneACCESS, the table was reduced by TCRdb to in-frame sequences with V and J called. These copies leave out some clones; in studies compared against another copy, an unresolved V gene accounts for under half, and the cause of the remainder is not known. V and J calls and clone size are those listed in that table; D and trimming were worked out from the DNA. In this sample the table shows about 33,000 clones, over 65% of which occur a single time. The biggest ten clones account for 16% of the sample.

Collaborating institutions collected whole blood in K2EDTA tubes following their own protocols. Collaborator samples were shipped for TCRbeta analysis as frozen whole blood, isolated PBMCs, or DNA extracted from either sample type. Recombination joined TRBV19 with TRBJ1-5; no D gene call is confident. Sample: peripheral blood. The clonotype originates from a man in his 70s with acute or convalescent COVID-19. CDR3 loop: CASRVQFNQPQHF. The DNA reads TGTGCCAGTAGGGTACAGTTCAATCAGCCCCAGCATTTT. Here the CDR3 is joined to the reference TRBV19 and TRBJ1-5 genes, and the full variable domain is: DGGITQSPKYLFRKEGQNVTLSCEQNLNHDAMYWYRQDPGQGLRLIYYSQIVNDFQKGDIAEGYSVSREKKESFPLTVTSAQKNPTAFYLCASRVQFNQPQHFGDGTRLSIL.